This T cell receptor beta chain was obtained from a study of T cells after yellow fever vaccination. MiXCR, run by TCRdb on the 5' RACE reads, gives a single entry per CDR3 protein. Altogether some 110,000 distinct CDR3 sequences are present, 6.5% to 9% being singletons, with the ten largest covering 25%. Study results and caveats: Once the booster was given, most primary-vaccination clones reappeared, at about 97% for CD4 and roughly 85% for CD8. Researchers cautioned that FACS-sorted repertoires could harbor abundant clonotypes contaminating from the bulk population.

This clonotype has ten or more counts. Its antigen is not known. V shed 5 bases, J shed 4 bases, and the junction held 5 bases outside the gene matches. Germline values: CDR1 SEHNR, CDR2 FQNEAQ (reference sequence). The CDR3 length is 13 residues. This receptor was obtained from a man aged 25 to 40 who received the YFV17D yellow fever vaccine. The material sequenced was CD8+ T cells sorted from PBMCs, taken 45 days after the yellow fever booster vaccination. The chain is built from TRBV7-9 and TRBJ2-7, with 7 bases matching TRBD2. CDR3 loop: CASSRDYIYEQYF. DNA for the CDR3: TGTGCCAGCAGCCGGGACTACATTTACGAGCAGTACTTC.